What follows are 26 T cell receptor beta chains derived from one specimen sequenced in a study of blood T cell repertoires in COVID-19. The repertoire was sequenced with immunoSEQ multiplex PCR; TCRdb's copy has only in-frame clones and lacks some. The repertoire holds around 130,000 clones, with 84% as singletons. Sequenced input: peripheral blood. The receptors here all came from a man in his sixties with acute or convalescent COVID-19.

CDR3 in amino acids: CASSLGLAGGYEQYF. The DNA for the CDR3 is TGTGCCAGCAGCTTAGGACTAGCGGGGGGATACGAGCAGTACTTC. The rearrangement uses TRBV7-9 and TRBJ2-7, with 13 bases aligning to TRBD2. The CDR3 extends over 15 amino acids. V shed 1 base and J 4 bases; nucleotides not matched to a gene: 1. CDR1 SEHNR and CDR2 FQNEAQ come from the germline V gene (reference sequence).

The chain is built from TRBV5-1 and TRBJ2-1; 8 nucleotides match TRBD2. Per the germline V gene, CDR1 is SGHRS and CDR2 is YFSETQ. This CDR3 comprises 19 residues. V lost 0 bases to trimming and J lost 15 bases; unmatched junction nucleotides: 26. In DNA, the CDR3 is TGCGCCAGCAGCTTGGAACCCCAGAGGACGACTAGCGCCCACATCTATCCGTTCTTC. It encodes CASSLEPQRTTSAHIYPFF.

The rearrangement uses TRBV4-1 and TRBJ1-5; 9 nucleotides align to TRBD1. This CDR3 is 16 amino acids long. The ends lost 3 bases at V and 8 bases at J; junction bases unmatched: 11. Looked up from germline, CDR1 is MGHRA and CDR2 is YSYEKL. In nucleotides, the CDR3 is TGCGCCAGCAGCCATCCCGGGACAGGGCTAGGGGAGCCCCAGCATTTT. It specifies CASSHPGTGLGEPQHF.

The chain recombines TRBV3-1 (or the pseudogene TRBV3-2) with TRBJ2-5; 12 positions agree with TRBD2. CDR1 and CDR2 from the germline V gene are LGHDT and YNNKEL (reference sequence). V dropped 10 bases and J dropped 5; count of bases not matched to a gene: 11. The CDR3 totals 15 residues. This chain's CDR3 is CATRRASGGGETQYF. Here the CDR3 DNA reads TGTGCCACCCGGAGGGCTAGCGGGGGGGGTGAGACCCAGTACTTC.

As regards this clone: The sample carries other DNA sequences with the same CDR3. CDR3 residues: CASSPPGSGRAYEQYF. CDR3 sequence (DNA): TGTGCCAGCTCACCACCAGGTAGCGGGAGGGCCTACGAGCAGTACTTC. This chain uses TRBV18 with TRBJ2-7; TRBD2 matches 11 bases. V lost 0 bases and J lost 2; bases outside the gene matches: 3. The CDR3 totals 16 residues. The germline V gene encodes CDR1 KGHSH and CDR2 LQKENI.

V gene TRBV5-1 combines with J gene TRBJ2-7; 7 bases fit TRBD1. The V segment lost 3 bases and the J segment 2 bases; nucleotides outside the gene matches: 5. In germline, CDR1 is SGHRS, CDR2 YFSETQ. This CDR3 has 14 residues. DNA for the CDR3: TGCGCCAGCAGCTCACGACAGGGCCCCTACGAGCAGTACTTC. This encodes CASSSRQGPYEQYF.

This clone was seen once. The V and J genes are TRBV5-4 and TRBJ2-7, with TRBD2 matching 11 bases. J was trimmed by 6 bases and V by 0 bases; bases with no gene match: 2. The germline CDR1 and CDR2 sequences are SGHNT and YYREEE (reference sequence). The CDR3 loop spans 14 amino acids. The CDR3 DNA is TGTGCCAGCAGCTTGGGTGGGACTAGCGGCGAGCAGTACTTC. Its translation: CASSLGGTSGEQYF.

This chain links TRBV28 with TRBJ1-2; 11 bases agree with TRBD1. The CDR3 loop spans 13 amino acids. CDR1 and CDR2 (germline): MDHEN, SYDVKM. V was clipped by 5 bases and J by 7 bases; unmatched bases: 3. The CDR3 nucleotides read TGTGCCAGCAGTGGACAGGGGGCTTTTGGCTACACCTTC. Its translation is CASSGQGAFGYTF.

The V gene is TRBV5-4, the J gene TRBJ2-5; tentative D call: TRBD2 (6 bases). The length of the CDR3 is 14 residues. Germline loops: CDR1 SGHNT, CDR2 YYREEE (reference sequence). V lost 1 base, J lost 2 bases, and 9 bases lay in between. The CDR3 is CASSLIGGQETQYF. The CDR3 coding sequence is TGTGCCAGCAGCTTGATTGGGGGGCAAGAGACCCAGTACTTC.

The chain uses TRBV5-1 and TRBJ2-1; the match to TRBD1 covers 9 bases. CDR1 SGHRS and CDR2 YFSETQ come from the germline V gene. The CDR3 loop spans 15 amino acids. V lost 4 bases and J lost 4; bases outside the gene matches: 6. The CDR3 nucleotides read TGCGCCAGCAGCGGGGGGACAGGGATTTACAATGAGCAGTTCTTC. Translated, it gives CASSGGTGIYNEQFF.

CDR3 sequence: CASSSRSGQGNSPLHF. CDR3 DNA: TGTGCCAGCAGCTCCCGATCGGGACAGGGGAATTCACCCCTCCACTTT. The chain has TRBV7-3 and TRBJ1-6; 10 bases fit TRBD1. Per the germline V gene, CDR1 is SGHTA and CDR2 is FQGTGA. J lost 7 bases, V lost 4 bases, and 7 bases had no gene match. This CDR3 is 16 amino acids long.

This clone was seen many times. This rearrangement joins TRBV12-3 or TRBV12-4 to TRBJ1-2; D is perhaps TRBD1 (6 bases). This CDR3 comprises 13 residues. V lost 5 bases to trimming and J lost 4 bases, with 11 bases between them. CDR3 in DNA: TGTGCCAGCAGTCTACAGGGATTCTATGGCTACACCTTC. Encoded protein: CASSLQGFYGYTF.

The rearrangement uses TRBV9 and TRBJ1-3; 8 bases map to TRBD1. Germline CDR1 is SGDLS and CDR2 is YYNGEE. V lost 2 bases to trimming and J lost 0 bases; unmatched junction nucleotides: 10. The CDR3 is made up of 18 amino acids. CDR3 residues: CASSVSAGTGLSGNTIYF. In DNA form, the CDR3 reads TGTGCCAGCAGCGTTTCCGCCGGGACAGGACTCTCTGGAAACACCATATATTTT.

The CDR3, as DNA: TGTGCCAGCAGTTCCCCGGCGGGACAGGGCTCCTACGAGCAGTACTTC. The encoded protein is CASSSPAGQGSYEQYF. The rearrangement links TRBV28 to TRBJ2-7, with 9 bases aligning to TRBD1. Losses at the gene ends were 4 bases for V and 0 bases for J; bases not matched to a gene: 7. The germline CDR1 and CDR2 sequences are MDHEN and SYDVKM. This CDR3 is built from 16 residues.

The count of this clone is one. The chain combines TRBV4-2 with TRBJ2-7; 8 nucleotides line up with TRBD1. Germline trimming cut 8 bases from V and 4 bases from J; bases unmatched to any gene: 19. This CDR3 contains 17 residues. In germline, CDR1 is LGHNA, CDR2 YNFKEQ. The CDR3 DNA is TGTGCCAGCGATGACAGGGGCGATTCCTTCCCCCTTTACGAGCAGTACTTC. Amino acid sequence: CASDDRGDSFPLYEQYF.

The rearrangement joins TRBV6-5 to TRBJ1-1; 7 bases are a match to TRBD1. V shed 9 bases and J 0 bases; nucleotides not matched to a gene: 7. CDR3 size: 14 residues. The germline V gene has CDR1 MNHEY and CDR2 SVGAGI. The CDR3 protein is CASQTGDMNTEAFF. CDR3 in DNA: TGTGCCAGTCAAACAGGGGACATGAACACTGAAGCTTTCTTT.

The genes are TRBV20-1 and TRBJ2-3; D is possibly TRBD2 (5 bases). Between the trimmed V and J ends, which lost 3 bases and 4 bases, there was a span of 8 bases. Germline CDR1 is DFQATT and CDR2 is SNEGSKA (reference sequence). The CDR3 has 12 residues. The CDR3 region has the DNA TGCAGTGCTAGTGCCGGGGCAGATACGCAGTATTTT. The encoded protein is CSASAGADTQYF.

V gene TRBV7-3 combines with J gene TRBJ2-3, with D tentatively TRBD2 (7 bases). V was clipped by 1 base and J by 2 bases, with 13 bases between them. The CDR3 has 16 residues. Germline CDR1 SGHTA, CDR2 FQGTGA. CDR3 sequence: CASSLKGGPDTDTQYF. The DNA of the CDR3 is TGTGCCAGCAGCTTAAAGGGGGGGCCGGACACAGATACGCAGTATTTT.

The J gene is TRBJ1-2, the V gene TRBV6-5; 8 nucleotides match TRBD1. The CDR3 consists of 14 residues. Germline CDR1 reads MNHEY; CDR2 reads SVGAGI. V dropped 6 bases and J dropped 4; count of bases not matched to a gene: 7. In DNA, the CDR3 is TGTGCCAGCAGACTCCGGACAGGGACCTATGGCTACACCTTC. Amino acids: CASRLRTGTYGYTF.

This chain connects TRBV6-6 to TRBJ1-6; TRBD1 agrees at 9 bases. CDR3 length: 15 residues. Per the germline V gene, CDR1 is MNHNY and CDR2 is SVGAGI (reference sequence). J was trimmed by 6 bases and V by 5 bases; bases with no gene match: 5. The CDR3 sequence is CASSPGDRVNSPLHF. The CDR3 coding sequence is TGTGCCAGCAGTCCGGGGGACAGGGTTAATTCACCCCTCCACTTT.

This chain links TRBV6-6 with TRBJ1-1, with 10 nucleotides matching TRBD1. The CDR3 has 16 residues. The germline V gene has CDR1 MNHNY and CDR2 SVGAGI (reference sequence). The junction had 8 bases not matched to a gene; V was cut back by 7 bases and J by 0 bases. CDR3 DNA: TGTGCCAGCACCCCCCCGGGACAGGGGTTGAACACTGAAGCTTTCTTT. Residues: CASTPPGQGLNTEAFF.

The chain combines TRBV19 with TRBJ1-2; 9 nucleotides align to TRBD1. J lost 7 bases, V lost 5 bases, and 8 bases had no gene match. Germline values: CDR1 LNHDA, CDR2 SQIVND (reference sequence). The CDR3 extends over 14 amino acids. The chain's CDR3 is CASSPNRDRVGYTF. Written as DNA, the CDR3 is TGTGCCAGTAGTCCCAACCGGGACAGGGTTGGCTACACCTTC.

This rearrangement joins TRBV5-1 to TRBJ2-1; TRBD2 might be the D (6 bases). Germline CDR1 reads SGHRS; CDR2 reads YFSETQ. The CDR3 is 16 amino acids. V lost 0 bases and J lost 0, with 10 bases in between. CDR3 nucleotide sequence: TGCGCCAGCAGCTTGGCCGAGACTAGCTCCTACAATGAGCAGTTCTTC. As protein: CASSLAETSSYNEQFF.

CDR3 in amino acids: CASSYSRTSIDTQYF. CDR3 sequence (DNA): TGTGCCAGCAGTTACTCTCGGACTAGCATTGATACGCAGTATTTT. The chain uses TRBV6-2 or TRBV6-3 and TRBJ2-3, with TRBD2 identical over 8 bases. J lost 6 bases, V lost 0 bases, and 5 bases had no gene match. This CDR3 is built from 15 residues. Looked up from germline, CDR1 is MNHEY and CDR2 is SVGEGT.

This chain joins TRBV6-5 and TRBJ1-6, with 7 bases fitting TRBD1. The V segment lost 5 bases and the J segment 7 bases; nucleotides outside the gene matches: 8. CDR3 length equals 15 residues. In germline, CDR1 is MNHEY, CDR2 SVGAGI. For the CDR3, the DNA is TGTGCCAGCAGTCCCCCGACAGGGAAGAATTCACCCCTCCACTTT. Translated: CASSPPTGKNSPLHF.

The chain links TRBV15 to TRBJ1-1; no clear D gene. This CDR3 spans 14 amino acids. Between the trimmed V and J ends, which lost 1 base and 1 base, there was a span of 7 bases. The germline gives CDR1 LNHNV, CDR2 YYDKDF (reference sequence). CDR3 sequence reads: CATSRGGQNTEAFF. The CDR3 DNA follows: TGTGCCACCAGCAGAGGCGGGCAGAACACTGAAGCTTTCTTT.